Following are 13 T cell receptor beta chains from one sample sequenced in a study of T cell repertoires in cytomegalovirus infection. One entry per CDR3 protein results from TCRdb running MiXCR on the reads. This sample has about 400,000 distinct CDR3 sequences, with about a sixth found just once. Material for sequencing was PBMCs. The receptors were sampled from a human donor in good health (CMV status not recorded). Some clones in this sample may be carry-over from other donors' samples.

This clonotype was counted ten times or more. The chain uses TRBV6-1 and TRBJ2-5; 10 bases are a match to TRBD2. J lost 5 bases, V lost 5 bases, and 5 bases had no gene match. Germline values: CDR1 MNHNS, CDR2 SASEGT. The CDR3 runs 14 residues. The CDR3 is CASSLAGEWETQYF. CDR3 DNA sequence: TGTGCCAGCAGTCTAGCGGGAGAGTGGGAGACCCAGTACTTC.

This clonotype was detected ten times or more. The chain recombines TRBV19 with TRBJ1-5; D gene unclear. The length of the CDR3 is 16 residues. Between the trimmed V and J ends, which lost 4 bases and 5 bases, there was a span of 18 bases. In germline, CDR1 is LNHDA, CDR2 SQIVND (reference sequence). This CDR3 reads CASSTRGGSLDQPQHF. The DNA of the CDR3 is TGTGCCAGTAGTACCCGGGGAGGCTCTCTGGATCAGCCCCAGCATTTT.

The chain carries TRBV7-9 and TRBJ2-7; the match to TRBD1 covers 9 bases. The CDR3 is 15 residues long. CDR1 and CDR2 from the germline V gene are SEHNR and FQNEAQ (reference sequence). V trimming: 5 bases; J trimming: 6 bases; junction bases outside the gene matches: 11. DNA for the CDR3: TGTGCCAGCAGCGCTCCGGGACAGGGAATTGCCGAGCAGTACTTC. Translating gives CASSAPGQGIAEQYF.

Ten or more counts support this clonotype. The J gene is TRBJ2-7, the V gene TRBV6-2 or TRBV6-3; D is perhaps TRBD2 (6 bases). Trimming removed 0 bases from V and 0 bases from J, with 18 bases in between. Germline CDR1 MNHEY, CDR2 SVGEGT. This CDR3 is 18 amino acids long. The CDR3 here is CASSYSPSSSGISYEQYF. In DNA, the CDR3 is TGTGCCAGCAGTTACTCGCCAAGTAGTAGCGGAATCTCCTACGAGCAGTACTTC.

This clonotype was seen only a few times. The chain joins TRBV5-1 to TRBJ1-6; unclear D gene. The CDR3 spans 15 residues. V lost 3 bases and J 3 bases, leaving 10 bases between the germline ends. Germline CDR1 reads SGHRS; CDR2 reads YFSETQ. The CDR3 reads CASSSSPLYNSPLHF. Here the CDR3 DNA reads TGCGCCAGCAGCTCAAGCCCGCTCTATAATTCACCCCTCCACTTT.

This clonotype was counted many times. The chain links TRBV28 to TRBJ2-7, with D uncertain. Germline loops: CDR1 MDHEN, CDR2 SYDVKM. CDR3 length equals 14 residues. V was pared by 7 bases and J by 2 bases, with 15 bases between. The CDR3 bases are TGTGCCAGCATCTCGGGTTACCGCACCTACGAGCAGTACTTC. Its translation: CASISGYRTYEQYF. Combining the CDR3 with reference TRBV28 and TRBJ2-7 gives the whole variable domain DVKVTQSSRYLVKRTGEKVFLECVQDMDHENMFWYRQDPGLGLRLIYFSYDVKMKEKGDIPEGYSVSREKKERFSLILESASTNQTSMYLCASISGYRTYEQYFGPGTRLTVT.

The V call is TRBV20-1, the J call TRBJ1-4; a weak D match, TRBD1 (5 bases). This CDR3 is built from 12 residues. Per the germline V gene, CDR1 is DFQATT and CDR2 is SNEGSKA (reference sequence). V shed 4 bases and J shed 5 bases, with 8 bases lying between them. CDR3 sequence reads: CSATHRNEKLFF. CDR3 in DNA: TGCAGTGCTACCCACAGGAATGAAAAACTGTTTTTT.

The rearrangement joins TRBV6-2 or TRBV6-3 to TRBJ2-5; no definite D call. Germline V gives CDR1 MNHEY, CDR2 SVGEGT. The CDR3 runs 18 residues. Trimming left V 0 bases short and J 0 bases short, with 17 bases between. Written as DNA, the CDR3 is TGTGCCAGCAGTTACTCGAGGAAGAGAGCGAGGTACCAAGAGACCCAGTACTTC. This encodes CASSYSRKRARYQETQYF.

The rearrangement links TRBV7-2 to TRBJ2-5; 7 positions match TRBD2. The CDR3 runs to 15 residues. Germline V CDR1 and CDR2: SGHTA, FQGNSA. J gave up 4 bases and V 2 bases, and 7 bases lay outside the gene matches. CDR3 nucleotide sequence: TGTGCCAGCAGCTTAATTAGCGGGTTGGGAGAGACCCAGTACTTC. Its protein product is CASSLISGLGETQYF.

The genes are TRBV20-1 and TRBJ2-1; D is undetermined. CDR1 and CDR2 from the germline V gene are DFQATT and SNEGSKA (reference sequence). Trimming took off 3 bases at V and 0 bases at J, with 6 bases between the two ends. The CDR3 sequence is 13 residues long. CDR3 protein: CSASTRSYNEQFF. In nucleotides, the CDR3 is TGCAGTGCTAGCACCCGCTCCTACAATGAGCAGTTCTTC.

The chain is built from TRBV5-5 and TRBJ2-3; the D gene is possibly TRBD1 (6 bases). CDR1 and CDR2 (germline): SGHKS, YYEKEE (reference sequence). Trimming pared 4 bases from V and 1 base from J, leaving 10 bases between. The CDR3 has 14 residues. The CDR3, as DNA: TGTGCCAGCAGCACCAGGGGACGCACAGATACGCAGTATTTT. It yields the protein CASSTRGRTDTQYF.

The rearrangement uses TRBV4-3 and TRBJ2-5; D is unresolved. The CDR3 extends over 13 amino acids. V lost 0 bases and J 1 base, leaving 3 bases between the germline ends. CDR1 and CDR2 (germline): LGHNA, YSLEER. CDR3 in amino acids: CASSQEVQETQYF. For the CDR3, the DNA is TGCGCCAGCAGCCAAGAAGTCCAAGAGACCCAGTACTTC.

The chain joins TRBV5-4 to TRBJ1-6; D possibly corresponds to TRBD1 (6 bases). This CDR3 region has 15 residues. The germline V gene has CDR1 SGHNT and CDR2 YYREEE (reference sequence). V was shortened by 2 bases and J by 8 bases, with 14 bases between the two germline ends. The CDR3 region has the DNA TGTGCCAGCAGCTTAAATCGGGACACAGATTCACCCCTCCACTTT. This sequence encodes CASSLNRDTDSPLHF.